A single sample gave rise to the 2 T cell receptor beta chains below, sequenced in a study of shared clonotypes between healthy human individuals. Profiled with immunoSEQ multiplex PCR; TCRdb holds only in-frame clones, not every one. The profile covers hundreds of thousands of clones, with 60% to 80% appearing a single time and under 2% taken by the ten largest. The sample was memory CD4+ T cells sorted from blood. The subset is: CD45RA-negative fraction. Receptor source: a woman under 40 in good health.

The chain couples TRBV25-1 to TRBJ1-1; D unclear. This CDR3 spans 11 amino acids. V was trimmed by 8 bases and J by 10 bases, leaving 14 bases between them. CDR1 is MGHDK and CDR2 is SYGVNS in the germline V gene. CDR3 sequence (DNA): TGTGCCAGCGGGTTTGGGGTGACAGCTTTCTTT. Translating gives CASGFGVTAFF.

V is TRBV10-3 and J is TRBJ2-7, with D unclear. The germline CDR1 and CDR2 sequences are ENHRY and SYGVKD. The V gene lost 2 bases and the J gene lost 0 bases, with 11 bases spanning the gap. The CDR3 has 15 amino acids. Here the CDR3 DNA reads TGTGCCATCAGTGAGCCGGCTGTCGGCTCCTACGAGCAGTACTTC. Its translation: CAISEPAVGSYEQYF.